This TCR beta chain emerged from a study of early T cells in non-severe SARS-CoV-2 infection (dated by TCRdb to about 2021). At the level of the whole study: TCR sequencing used bulk RNA from unsorted whole blood, so alpha and beta chains could not be paired. Overall results and qualifications from the work: VDJdb matching was skewed toward anti-spike CD8 responses and likely underestimated virus-specific expansions, missing private and CD4 specificities.

Many counts were recorded for this clonotype. Its antigen specificity is not known. No qualities accompany the bases; no much larger clone lies one base away. The study was a case-control design nested within a healthcare worker cohort in London, UK, with weekly nasopharyngeal swab PCR tests and blood sampling. Healthcare workers were enrolled in the week of the UK lockdown, from 23 to 31 March 2020, and were followed every week for up to roughly 15 weeks. Libraries were constructed by 5' RACE. The reads were generated on a NextSeq 500. The TCR library protocol attached unique molecular identifiers to individual cDNA molecules to correct for sequencing error and PCR bias. Both TCR alpha and beta chains were sequenced, and tight co-correlation was observed between alpha and beta sequence abundances in each sample. The paper's data handling went like this. Decombinator V4 was used to annotate the V gene, J gene and CDR3 of the TCR sequences. TCRs were defined as expanded if a significant change between any two time points was detected under a Poisson model with p below 0.0001. Abundances of TCRs were expressed as counts per million after normalisation to the total number of TCRs sequenced in each sample. TRAV1-2 paired with TRAJ12, TRAJ20 or TRAJ33 defined MAIT TCRs, while TRAV10 paired with TRAJ18 defined iNKT TCRs. VDJdb, accessed 1 November 2021, was searched for CMV, EBV and SARS-CoV-2 annotated TCRs, excluding TCRs annotated for multiple antigens. TCRdb trimmed public reads at Q25 via fastp, called clones via MiXCR and kept in-frame beta chains. One record per CDR3 amino acid sequence lists the most common genes and DNA. The V and J calls come from TCRdb's annotation, not from the publication. This sample comprises nearly 95,000 distinct CDR3 sequences, 16% of them detected only once. The ten largest clones add up to about 4.7% of the sample.

From the cysteine up to the phenylalanine, the CDR3 has a length of 15 residues. Solely the CDR3 DNA is kept, with 45 bases framed from the first base. Ends trimmed: V by 3 bases, J by 0 bases; bases unmatched to a gene: 4. The sample consisted of whole blood, taken at baseline. This TCR derives from an adult who was a healthcare worker with PCR-confirmed SARS-CoV-2 infection or an uninfected control (not recorded which). The chain couples TRBV12-3 or TRBV12-4 to TRBJ1-1; TRBD1 fits 7 bases in the junction. DNA sequence: TGTGCCAGCAGTTTGTCAGGGGGATTGAACACTGAAGCTTTCTTT. It translates as CASSLSGGLNTEAFF.